This paragraph covers one T cell receptor (beta chain) sequence. The source of the sample is a study of blood T cell repertoires in COVID-19. The table came from immunoSEQ multiplex PCR; TCRdb's copy has only in-frame clones and leaves some out. The sample carries around 170,000 clones, more than 80% recorded once. The clonotype was recovered from a man over 45 who had recovered from COVID-19. The sequenced sample was PBMCs or T cells enriched from blood (not recorded which).

The CDR3 nucleotides are TGTGCCAGCAGCCCGGACCACGGGGGCCAAGAGACCCAGTACTTC. It translates to CASSPDHGGQETQYF. The chain is built from TRBV11-1 and TRBJ2-5, with D maybe TRBD2 (6 bases). Germline-derived CDR1 and CDR2 are SGHAT and FQDESV (reference sequence). The CDR3 is 15 amino acids. V lost 5 bases, J lost 1 base, and 14 bases lay in between.